This TCR beta chain stems from a study of T cells in Graves' hyperthyroidism and ophthalmopathy. About the research overall: Peripheral blood sampling occurred at initial diagnosis, before any treatment.

TCR beta CDR3 regions were amplified from RNA transcripts. The HTBI primer set drove a first-round RT-PCR of the TCR CDR3. TCRdb re-derived calls from the multiplex PCR reads in MiXCR, one entry per CDR3 protein. This table holds approximately 330,000 distinct CDR3 sequences, about 20% found once. The CDR3 totals 16 residues. Trimming removed 4 bases from V and 0 bases from J; junction bases left unmatched: 7. Germline V gene data show CDR1 as SGHNT and CDR2 as YYREEE (reference sequence). Sequenced sample: blood. V and J are TRBV5-4 and TRBJ2-3; 8 positions agree with TRBD2. This receptor was taken from a woman between 50 and 59 years old with Graves' hyperthyroidism. CDR3 DNA: TGTGCCAGCAGCCCTGCCCCTAGCGGGAGCACAGATACGCAGTATTTT. It codes for CASSPAPSGSTDTQYF.